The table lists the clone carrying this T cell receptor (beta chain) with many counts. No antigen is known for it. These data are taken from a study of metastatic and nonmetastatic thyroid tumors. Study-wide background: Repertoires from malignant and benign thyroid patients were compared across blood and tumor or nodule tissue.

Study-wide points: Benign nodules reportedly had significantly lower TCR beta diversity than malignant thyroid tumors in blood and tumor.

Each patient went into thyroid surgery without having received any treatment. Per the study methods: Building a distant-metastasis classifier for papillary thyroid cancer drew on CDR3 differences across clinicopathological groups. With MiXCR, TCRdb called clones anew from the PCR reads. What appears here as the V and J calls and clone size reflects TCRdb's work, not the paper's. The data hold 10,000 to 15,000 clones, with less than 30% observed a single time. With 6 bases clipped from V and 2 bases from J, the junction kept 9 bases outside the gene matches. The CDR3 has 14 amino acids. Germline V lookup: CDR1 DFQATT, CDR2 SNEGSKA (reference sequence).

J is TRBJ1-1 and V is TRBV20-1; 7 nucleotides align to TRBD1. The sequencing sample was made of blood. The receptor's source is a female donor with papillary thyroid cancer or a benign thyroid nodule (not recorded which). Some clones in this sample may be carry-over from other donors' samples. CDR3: CSALDRVGNTEAFF. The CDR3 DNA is TGCAGTGCCCTAGACAGGGTAGGAAACACTGAAGCTTTCTTT.